A selection of T cell receptor beta chains follows, all from one sample in a study of blood T cell repertoires in COVID-19. Libraries were prepared by immunoSEQ multiplex PCR; TCRdb keeps only in-frame clonotypes and omits some of them. The repertoire holds about 230,000 clones, with 75% to 90% as singletons. Sequenced: peripheral blood. These receptors all come from a woman in her 70s with active or convalescent COVID-19. Both conserved end residues are part of each CDR3. D genes are given only for firm matches. The size field is filled for only some rows; it gives once, few, many or a size class.

J gene | V gene | clone size | D gene | CDR3 protein | CDR3 DNA
TRBJ2-1 | TRBV5-4 | . | TRBD2 | CASRDGLAGPYNEQFF | TGTGCCAGCAGGGATGGACTAGCGGGACCTTACAATGAGCAGTTCTTC
TRBJ2-7 | TRBV7-9 | . | . | CASSLVENSYEQYF | TGTGCCAGCAGCTTAGTTGAGAACTCCTACGAGCAGTACTTC
TRBJ2-7 | TRBV7-2 | . | TRBD1 | CASSLRQGEAYEQYF | TGTGCCAGCAGCTTACGACAGGGGGAAGCCTACGAGCAGTACTTC
TRBJ1-1 | TRBV4-1 | . | . | CASSQELGAGAFF | TGCGCCAGCAGCCAAGAATTGGGGGCAGGAGCTTTCTTT
TRBJ2-2 | TRBV7-2 | . | . | CASFQTGELFF | TGTGCCAGCTTCCAGACCGGGGAGCTGTTTTTT
TRBJ2-2 | TRBV7-9 | few | TRBD1 | CASSPQGTGELFF | TGTGCCAGCAGCCCACAGGGGACCGGGGAGCTGTTTTTT
TRBJ1-1 | TRBV30 | . | . | CACRRAGGKVEAFF | TGTGCCTGCCGCCGCGCGGGGGGAAAGGTTGAAGCTTTCTTT
TRBJ2-7 | TRBV6-5 | . | . | CASALAEGHIYEQYF | TGTGCCAGCGCCCTAGCGGAGGGACATATCTACGAGCAGTACTTC
TRBJ1-6 | TRBV6-2/TRBV6-3 | . | TRBD1 | CASRPWTGSYNSPLHF | TGTGCCAGCAGACCTTGGACAGGGTCCTATAATTCACCCCTCCACTTT
TRBJ2-2 | TRBV11-3 | . | TRBD2 | CASSHLTGTSGSSDTGELFF | TGTGCCAGCAGCCACTTAACCGGGACTAGCGGGAGTTCAGACACCGGGGAGCTGTTTTTT
TRBJ2-7 | TRBV9 | . | TRBD2 | CASSKGTTSYEQYF | TGTGCCAGCAGCAAAGGGACTACCTCCTACGAGCAGTACTTC
TRBJ1-4 | TRBV19 | . | TRBD1 | CASSTIPGTGSRKLFF | TGTGCCAGTAGTACCATCCCCGGGACAGGGAGTAGAAAACTGTTTTTT
TRBJ1-5 | TRBV2 | . | TRBD1 | CASSAGGQYQPQHF | TGTGCCAGCAGCGCAGGGGGCCAGTATCAGCCCCAGCATTTT
TRBJ1-5 | TRBV28 | . | TRBD1 | CASQGTEGNQPQHF | TGTGCCAGCCAAGGGACAGAAGGCAATCAGCCCCAGCATTTT
TRBJ1-2 | TRBV18 | . | . | CASSPIGQPNTNYGYTF | TGTGCCAGCTCACCAATAGGACAGCCTAATACTAACTATGGCTACACCTTC
TRBJ1-2 | TRBV25-1 | . | . | CASSEWTSYGYTF | TGTGCCAGCAGTGAGTGGACAAGCTATGGCTACACCTTC
TRBJ2-2 | TRBV3-1/TRBV3-2 | . | . | CASSQIGRVLHSGRDTGELFF | TGTGCCAGCAGCCAGATCGGCAGAGTTCTGCATAGCGGCCGGGACACCGGGGAGCTGTTTTTT
TRBJ1-1 | TRBV2 | . | . | CASSAEAAGTEAFF | TGTGCCAGCAGTGCGGAGGCAGCGGGCACTGAAGCTTTCTTT
TRBJ1-2 | TRBV5-1 | once | . | CASSPGAGDYGYTF | TGCGCCAGCAGCCCCGGGGCAGGGGACTATGGCTACACCTTC
TRBJ2-1 | TRBV19 | . | . | CASTPGAASYNEQFF | TGTGCCAGTACCCCCGGAGCGGCAAGTTACAATGAGCAGTTCTTC
TRBJ2-7 | TRBV18 | . | . | CASSPSRGGALVEQYF | TGTGCCAGCTCACCATCGAGGGGGGGGGCCCTCGTCGAGCAGTACTTC
TRBJ2-2 | TRBV14 | . | . | CASSPRVLGELFF | TGTGCCAGCAGCCCCAGGGTCCTCGGGGAGCTGTTTTTT
TRBJ2-3 | TRBV24-1 | . | . | CATSDPTRDTQYF | TGTGCCACCAGTGACCCGACGAGGGATACGCAGTATTTT
TRBJ1-5 | TRBV6-2/TRBV6-3 | . | TRBD1 | CASSMGQAAGPQHF | TGTGCCAGCAGCATGGGACAGGCGGCTGGGCCCCAGCATTTT
TRBJ1-1 | TRBV7-2 | . | TRBD1 | CASSLRQGGTEAFF | TGTGCCAGCAGCTTAAGACAGGGGGGGACTGAAGCTTTCTTT
TRBJ2-3 | TRBV5-4 | . | . | CASSPGGESTDTQYF | TGTGCCAGCAGCCCCGGCGGGGAAAGCACAGATACGCAGTATTTT
TRBJ1-1 | TRBV4-3 | few | . | CASSQDYGGYTEAFF | TGCGCCAGCAGCCAAGATTATGGCGGCTACACTGAAGCTTTCTTT
TRBJ2-5 | TRBV5-1 | . | TRBD2 | CASSQRGETQYF | TGCGCCAGCAGCCAGCGGGGGGAGACCCAGTACTTC
TRBJ2-1 | TRBV28 | . | TRBD2 | CASRPGLATSYNEQFF | TGTGCCAGCAGACCGGGACTAGCGACCTCCTACAATGAGCAGTTCTTC
TRBJ1-5 | TRBV5-5 | . | TRBD1 | CASSLAPTGFQPQHF | TGTGCCAGCAGCTTGGCCCCGACAGGGTTTCAGCCCCAGCATTTT
TRBJ2-7 | TRBV6-5 | . | TRBD1 | CASRSGTEAYEQYF | TGTGCCAGCAGATCCGGGACAGAGGCCTACGAGCAGTACTTC
TRBJ2-5 | TRBV7-2 | . | . | CASSLGRETQYF | TGTGCCAGCAGCTTAGGCAGGGAGACCCAGTACTTC
TRBJ1-1 | TRBV6-5 | once | . | CASMGQENTEAFF | TGTGCCAGCATGGGACAAGAGAACACTGAAGCTTTCTTT
TRBJ2-4 | TRBV28 | once | . | CASREAAKNIQYF | TGTGCCAGCAGGGAGGCGGCCAAAAACATTCAGTACTTC
TRBJ2-7 | TRBV7-9 | few | TRBD1 | CASSKQGWSYEQYF | TGTGCCAGCAGCAAACAGGGGTGGTCCTACGAGCAGTACTTC
TRBJ1-1 | TRBV11-1 | . | . | CASRLRGNTEAFF | TGTGCCAGCAGACTCAGGGGGAACACTGAAGCTTTCTTT
TRBJ2-3 | TRBV14 | once | TRBD2 | CASSPAGWTDTQYF | TGTGCCAGCAGCCCAGCGGGGTGGACAGATACGCAGTATTTT
TRBJ1-1 | TRBV10-3 | once | TRBD1 | CAISRQGMDTEAFF | TGTGCCATCAGCCGACAGGGGATGGACACTGAAGCTTTCTTT
TRBJ1-1 | TRBV7-9 | . | TRBD1 | CASSHPGGTEAFF | TGTGCCAGCAGCCATCCAGGGGGCACTGAAGCTTTCTTT
TRBJ1-1 | TRBV28 | few | . | CASTPQGLNTEAFF | TGTGCCAGCACCCCCCAGGGGCTAAACACTGAAGCTTTCTTT
TRBJ2-5 | TRBV6-6 | . | TRBD1 | CASSAPGQGAETQYF | TGTGCCAGCTCCGCCCCGGGACAGGGGGCCGAGACCCAGTACTTC
TRBJ2-5 | TRBV19 | . | TRBD2 | CASSAAGVQETQYF | TGTGCCAGTAGTGCAGCGGGGGTGCAAGAGACCCAGTACTTC
TRBJ2-3 | TRBV3-1/TRBV3-2 | . | TRBD2 | CASSQEEWSSGNTDTQYF | TGTGCCAGCAGCCAAGAAGAGTGGAGTAGCGGGAACACAGATACGCAGTATTTT